This T cell receptor (beta chain) was sequenced for a study of monozygotic twins with inflammatory bowel disease. A template switching step added UMIs, each with a 6-nucleotide sample barcode. The cDNA of both the TCRalpha and TCRbeta chains was subjected to two nested PCRs of around 15 and 10 cycles. TCRdb reprocessed the 5' RACE reads, keeping one entry per CDR3 protein, no DNA. The sample totals about 210,000 distinct CDR3 sequences. Germline loops: CDR1 SGHDT, CDR2 YYEEEE. The CDR3 extends over 15 amino acids. This TCR came from a human donor with ulcerative colitis or Crohn's disease, or a healthy co-twin of an affected twin (not recorded which). The sequencing input was blood. V gene TRBV5-6 combines with J gene TRBJ2-2. CDR3 amino acids: CASSLRKGSIGELFF.